This T cell receptor beta chain was found in a study of T-cell reconstitution after alpha-beta-depleted transplantation in children (TCRdb year 2016). In terms of the full investigation: T-cell immune reconstitution after TCRalphabeta/CD19-depleted allogeneic hematopoietic cell transplantation in children was quantitatively tracked in the study by means of TCR repertoire profiling.

A distance of 12 bases separates the germline ends of V and J, which lose 3 bases and 0 bases respectively. The germline V gene provides CDR1 SGHRS and CDR2 YFSETQ. The CDR3, from cysteine to phenylalanine, totals 15 residues. CDR3 DNA is the only sequence kept; it has 45 bases, read in frame from the first base. Library creation used PCR. Sequencing was performed on an Illumina HiSeq 2500. To normalize quantification of the TCRbeta repertoire, the TCR libraries were built with molecular barcoding that relied on unique molecular identifiers. Clones were called with MiXCR by TCRdb after fastp trimmed the public reads at Q25, and only in-frame beta chains were retained. A single entry per CDR3 protein holds the most common genes and DNA from its merged rows. This sample gives nearly 550,000 distinct CDR3 sequences in total; about 18% of them show up just once. The ten most abundant clones make up 3.3% of the sample.

This clonotype was observed a few times. Which antigen it targets is not known. Base qualities are not at hand, and no much larger clone is one base apart. The specimen was PBMCs from the stem cell graft donor, collected from the stem cell graft. Recombination connected TRBV5-1 to TRBJ1-1, with TRBD1 perhaps the D gene, on 5 matching bases. The TCR originated in a human donor who donated a stem cell graft to a child with acute lymphoblastic leukemia. The DNA sequence is TGCGCCAGCAGCTGGCAGGGACTTTTGAACACTGAAGCTTTCTTT. This encodes CASSWQGLLNTEAFF.